This T cell receptor beta chain derives from a study of T cell repertoires in cytomegalovirus infection. Across the study: Through public TCR beta signatures, both CMV infection and matching HLA type were indicated.

In its sample, this clonotype was seen a few times. Its specificity is not known. Study-wide points: Totalled public TCR beta family frequency picked out people who carried CMV plus the relevant HLA. It was HLA-C-restricted CMV-specific TCR beta clonotypes that dominated the response ex vivo.

TCRdb recomputed calls from the reads with MiXCR, one row per CDR3 protein. The sample consists of fewer than 550,000 distinct CDR3 sequences, 16% of them appearing once. Material for sequencing was CD8+ T cells from PBMCs. The origin of this receptor is a human donor in good health (CMV status not recorded). Some clones in this sample may be carry-over from other donors' samples.

The CDR3 loop is CASSLATSGVYEQYF. CDR3 sequence (DNA): TGTGCCAGCAGCTTAGCGACTAGCGGGGTATACGAGCAGTACTTC. V and J are TRBV7-2 and TRBJ2-7, with 11 bases identical to TRBD2. Unmatched junction bases numbered 2, after V lost 0 bases and J lost 4 bases. Germline CDR1 and CDR2: SGHTA and FQGNSA. This CDR3 has 15 amino acids.